A single TCR beta chain is shown here with its context. V lost 0 bases to trimming and J lost 8 bases; unmatched junction nucleotides: 3. The CDR3 spans 16 residues. Germline assignment: CDR1 LGHDT and CDR2 YNNKEL (reference sequence). The sample belongs to a study of blood T cell repertoires in COVID-19. Study-level background: T cells, B-cell-depleted T cells, or PBMCs provided the cDNA or gDNA that served as material.

Sequencing used immunoSEQ multiplex PCR; TCRdb keeps in-frame clones, though not all of them. Among 270,000 or so clones listed, 65% to 85% were seen once. The chain recombines TRBV3-1 (or the pseudogene TRBV3-2) with TRBJ2-1, with 14 bases identical to TRBD2. This TCR derives from a human donor with COVID-19, enrolled during active disease. The donor label of this sample is uncertain. Sequenced sample: peripheral blood. The DNA for the CDR3 is TGTGCCAGCAGCCAAGATTTGGGACTAGCGGGAGATGAGCAGTTCTTC. It is translated as CASSQDLGLAGDEQFF.